This TCR beta chain is from a study of cytomegalovirus exposure and HLA in healthy donors (TCRdb year 2017). Regarding the research as a whole: According to an earlier analysis of 587 of the donors, some 170 million T cells yielded 90 million to 140 million unique TCR beta sequences and about 300 Gb of sequence data. Approximately 310 gigabases of sequencing data and 70 million to 85 million unique TCR sequences were included in an early release covering 550 to 650 HLA-typed donors. The genetic ancestry cluster associated with self-reported Caucasian donors included around 76% of the 398 genotyped donors. The study aimed to test whether cataloging public T cell receptors could reveal signatures of past pathogen exposure. The study used immunosequencing to profile the T cell repertoires of several hundred subjects and linked those repertoires to cytomegalovirus serostatus. Along with the roughly 700-subject first cohort, a separate validation cohort of around 110 different subjects was used. The study combined high-throughput TCR immunosequencing, statistical association of individual TCRs with disease status, and machine learning to predict cytomegalovirus infection status. In a later analysis, previously published TCR beta repertoires from 666 donors were re-analyzed and high-resolution HLA genotyping was added so that TCR occurrence patterns could be studied. Rather than drawing on any new phenotypic data, the later analysis identified candidate immune exposures from TCR beta sequences and the way those sequences occurred across donors. An earlier analysis of several hundred of the donors applied high-throughput TCR beta sequencing to assess whether each TCR beta V gene segment acted as functional or pseudogenic. Donor age, sex, ethnicity and CMV serostatus were compiled together with the repertoire data. In a later genetic analysis, genome-wide SNP genotypes for 398 of the 666 donors were used, and that subset was treated as a discovery cohort. Every discovery cohort repertoire had been produced on one sequencing platform. HLA typing covered class I and class II loci at four-digit resolution. The number of donors typed differed by locus, with about 620-630 for A, B, C, DRB1 and DQB1, around 500 for DQA1, under 610 for DPA1, and around 430 for DPB1. Several DR-DQ haplotypes were handled as single units for association and clustering because linkage in the cohort was strong. On average, around 200,000 unique TCR beta nucleotide sequences were sequenced per donor among roughly 430 genotyped donors of the cohort, with about 19% of those sequences being non-productive.

The paper's findings and limits, for the study overall: A later analysis found that HLA-associated TCR beta chains were more clonally expanded and had lower generation probabilities than equally common non-associated chains. Several of the top co-occurrence clusters appeared to be linked to parvovirus B19, influenza, CMV and Epstein-Barr virus, according to a later analysis. According to a later analysis, most CMV-associated TCR beta chains appeared to be HLA-restricted, and the HLA associations seemed to be driven largely by CMV exposure. The classifier was reported to diagnose cytomegalovirus status with high specificity and sensitivity in both the original cohort and the validation cohort. According to a later genetic analysis, donors in an Asian-associated ancestry cluster had fewer N-insertions in productive TCRs than the roughly 700-donor mean. Presence/absence analyses assumed roughly uniform sequencing depth across donors, an assumption that may not hold. A later analysis associated roughly 17,000 TCR beta sequences with specific HLA alleles at a false discovery rate of 0.05. Most TCR sequences were observed very rarely across donors, whereas some public TCRs were present in many individuals. A later analysis found that TCR association rates varied across HLA loci, with DRB1 alleles showing the most associated TCRs and HLA-C alleles the fewest. In an earlier analysis of roughly 560 of the donors, most TCR beta V segments were observed in productive rearrangements about 87% or about 30% of the time, broadly matching IMGT annotations. A further reported finding was that TCR beta sequences accurately predicted the HLA-A and HLA-B alleles for most subjects in the first cohort. This cohort had only TCR beta chains sequenced, and the lack of alpha or paired-chain data limited which features could be detected. Because counts were too low, more than 15 rarely observed V segments, including chromosome 9 orphons, were excluded from the earlier analysis of 587 of the donors. HLA typing was unavailable for some donors at each locus, so association tests used only the typed subset. The authors suggested that the approach could potentially be generalized to other disease states and immunological phenotypes. A few of the identified cytomegalovirus-associated TCR beta chains were confirmed in vitro to be specific for cytomegalovirus antigens. Immune exposure information for the cohort was limited to CMV serostatus. The study gave a list of roughly 150 TCR beta chains associated with cytomegalovirus. V-gene and J-gene trimming of TCR beta chains was associated with a missense DCLRE1C variant in a later genetic analysis, and the association was replicated in an independent cohort. When HLA alleles, especially DR and DQ, strongly co-occurred, TCR associations were difficult to assign to individual alleles. The sequencing pipeline was judged likely to have produced a cluster of highly shared sequence variants as a technical artifact. Correlated functional status among segregating V segments might be attributable to linkage disequilibrium, but an unknown experimental factor could not be ruled out.

This clone was picked up a small number of times. Its antigen is currently not known. No quality values exist for individual bases; no much larger clone is one base distant. Libraries were prepared through the immunoSEQ multiplex PCR assay. For the multiplex PCR, a mixture combining 60 forward primers for TCR Vbeta segments and 13 reverse primers for TCR Jbeta segments was used. Amplification of the CDR3 region of rearranged TCR beta genes was performed with a multiplex PCR assay on genomic DNA. The Illumina HiSeq System was used to sequence the amplified TCR beta libraries as 87-base-pair reads. The published analysis was carried out like this. A later analysis counted 65 million to 90 million unique TCR beta chains across the 666 repertoires, and around 9.9 million of these chains were shared by at least two donors. Raw reads were error-corrected and collapsed into unique sequences by a nearest-neighbor algorithm in which closely related sequences were merged to remove PCR and sequencing errors. To assign V, D and J gene segments, CDR3 sequences were aligned to IMGT reference sequences. For a sequence to be retained, a match of at least six nucleotides to both a V gene segment and a J gene segment was required. A rearrangement was called productive if the CDR3 had no stop codons and remained in frame with V and J, and every other rearrangement was called non-productive. CDR3 was defined according to IMGT convention as the region running from the second conserved V-encoded cysteine to the conserved J-encoded phenylalanine. Sequences without an unambiguous match to a single V gene segment were excluded from the earlier analysis of approximately 600 of the donors. In an earlier analysis of several hundred of the donors, V segments were called functional above 56.7% productive rearrangements and were called segregating when the between-donor standard deviation exceeded 5%. A statistical classification framework was built to diagnose cytomegalovirus status from the catalog of TCR beta chain sequences. A later analysis assigned V and J genes by comparing TCR nucleotide sequences with IMGT/GENE-DB human TR gene sequences. A later analysis assigned CDR3 sequences and most-parsimonious VDJ recombination scenarios with the TCRdist pipeline. A later analysis defined each TCR beta chain by its CDR3 amino acid sequence plus V-gene family, and excluded reads lacking a unique V-gene family. As a way to deal with suspected cross-contamination and a sequencing artifact, a later analysis dropped nearly 600 nucleotide sequences that were highly shared and had low generation probability. For each public chain, a later analysis derived a clonal expansion index from normalized ranks of inferred template counts within each repertoire. A later analysis computed generation probabilities with a VDJ recombination model fitted to out-of-frame rearrangements, and checked the results against IGoR. In a later analysis, TCR-TCR, TCR-HLA and TCR-CMV co-occurrence was scored with hypergeometric tests, and a repertoire-size bias correction was applied to TCR pairs. A later analysis estimated false discovery rates by permuting HLA or CMV assignments 20 times. In a later analysis, co-occurring TCRs were grouped with DBSCAN, and TCRdist sequence similarity was added when clustering was performed within HLA-allele-positive subsets. For co-occurrence clustering, repertoires with fewer than 30,000 or more than 120,000 public chains were excluded, along with four or five repertoires with anomalous nucleotide sharing. Here the immuneACCESS table is served through TCRdb, limited to in-frame sequences with V and J called. Missing clones are a known gap in these copies; in checked studies unresolved V genes cover under half, and the rest lacks a known reason. V, J and clone size were drawn from that table, and D and trimming were deduced from the DNA. The sample table contains roughly 120,000 clones; only one count was recorded for approximately 8.8% of them. The leading ten clones occupy 5.5% of the sample.

The cohort comprised around 690 healthy bone marrow donors. Cohort members were all nominally healthy when sampled, although unrecorded immune exposures were likely present. The donor was CMV seronegative and belonged to the group of 352 seronegative cohort members. A peripheral blood sample was collected from each donor, and TCR beta sequencing was performed on peripheral blood mononuclear cells. Genomic DNA was extracted from the blood cell samples with the Qiagen DNeasy Blood Extraction Kit. The TCR comes from a man aged 35-49 years in good health and CMV-seronegative. Input material: PBMCs.

Here the CDR3 is given as CASSQASDRQTGNTIYF. The DNA sequence reads TGCGCCAGCAGCCAAGCTTCGGACAGGCAAACTGGAAACACCATATATTTT. The V and J genes are TRBV4-1 and TRBJ1-3, with 7 bases aligning to TRBD1. The CDR3 goes from the cysteine to the phenylalanine over 17 residues. The DNA shown is the 51-base CDR3, in frame from base 1. Trimming leaves V shorter by 1 base and J shorter by 2 bases, with the junction holding 8 bases beyond the gene matches. CDR1 and CDR2 (MGHRA, YSYEKL) derive from the germline V gene.